These T cell receptor beta chains were read from a single sample in a study of shared clonotypes between healthy human individuals. Profiled with immunoSEQ multiplex PCR; TCRdb holds only in-frame clones, not every one. The data hold around 330,000 clones, with roughly 70% observed a single time. The specimen sequenced was memory CD4+ T cells sorted from blood. The receptors derive from a man younger than 40 in good health. Each CDR3 is given with its conserved first and last residue. D genes are given only for firm matches. Clone size appears in some rows only: once, few, many, or a class for an expanded clone.

length	V	D	J	size	DNA	CDR3
12	TRBV18	NA	TRBJ2-7	NA	TGTGCCAGCTCACCCGAATCCTACGAGCAGTACTTC	CASSPESYEQYF
16	TRBV10-2	NA	TRBJ2-1	few	TGCGCCAGCAGTGAATTGGTACGGAGCTCCTACAATGAGCAGTTCTTC	CASSELVRSSYNEQFF
15	TRBV2	TRBD2	TRBJ2-4	once	TGTGCCAGCAGTGAAGGGGGGGGATTCGGAAACATTCAGTACTTC	CASSEGGGFGNIQYF
15	TRBV5-4	TRBD1	TRBJ1-2	few	TGTGCCAGCAGCCTAACCGGGACAGCTAACTATGGCTACACCTTC	CASSLTGTANYGYTF
12	TRBV18	NA	TRBJ2-3	once	TGTGCCAGCTCCCCCAGGACAGATACGCAGTATTTT	CASSPRTDTQYF
15	TRBV6-5	NA	TRBJ1-4	few	TGTGCCAGCAGTTACCGACGGACCCCCGAGGAAAAACTGTTTTTT	CASSYRRTPEEKLFF
15	TRBV5-5	TRBD2	TRBJ2-3	NA	TGTGCCAGCAGCGCTCGGGAGGGCCGAGCAGATACGCAGTATTTT	CASSAREGRADTQYF
14	TRBV28	NA	TRBJ1-5	many	TGTGCCAGCAGTTTTTTGGGGGCCGATCAGCCCCAGCATTTT	CASSFLGADQPQHF
15	TRBV28	NA	TRBJ1-5	NA	TGTGCCAGCAGTTTAGGGGGACGGCCCGGTCATCCCCAGCATTTT	CASSLGGRPGHPQHF
15	TRBV6-1	NA	TRBJ1-5	NA	TGTGCCAGCAGCTACCAGGGAAAGAGCAATCAGCCCCAGCATTTT	CASSYQGKSNQPQHF
14	TRBV28	NA	TRBJ2-7	NA	TGTGCCAGCAGTTCTTCCAACCCCTCCTACGAGCAGTACTTC	CASSSSNPSYEQYF
14	TRBV6-4	NA	TRBJ1-2	NA	TGTGCCAGCAGTGACACACAGAGGAGCGGTGGCTACACCTTC	CASSDTQRSGGYTF
17	TRBV5-1	TRBD2	TRBJ2-5	NA	TGCGCCAGCAGCTTGGGTTCTAGCGGGGCCTACCAAGAGACCCAGTACTTC	CASSLGSSGAYQETQYF
14	TRBV5-4	TRBD2	TRBJ2-1	NA	TGTGCCAGCAGCCCGGGACTAGTTGGTAGTGAGCAGTTCTTC	CASSPGLVGSEQFF
15	TRBV7-2	NA	TRBJ2-1	once	TGTGCCAGCAGCTTACGGAGACCCGCCTCCCATGAGCAGTTCTTC	CASSLRRPASHEQFF
18	TRBV11-2	NA	TRBJ2-2	NA	TGTGCCAGCAGCTTAAGATTCTCCACAGAGAGGCCGGCCGGGGAGCTGTTTTTT	CASSLRFSTERPAGELFF
14	TRBV2	NA	TRBJ2-4	NA	TGTGCCAGCAGTGGTCCGTTTAGGGGGAACATTCAGTACTTC	CASSGPFRGNIQYF
16	TRBV15	NA	TRBJ2-7	NA	TGTGCCACCAGCAGAGATTTCCGCCTAGCTACCTACGAGCAGTACTTC	CATSRDFRLATYEQYF
16	TRBV5-4	TRBD2	TRBJ2-3	NA	TGTGCCAGCAGCACCGGGACTAGCGGGCGCACAGATACGCAGTATTTT	CASSTGTSGRTDTQYF
12	TRBV28	NA	TRBJ2-2	NA	TGTGCCAGCAGTTTGACCACCGGGGAGCTGTTTTTT	CASSLTTGELFF
17	TRBV27	TRBD2	TRBJ2-1	NA	TGTGCCAGCAGCCCTGGACTAGCGGTATTCCCTTACAATGAGCAGTTCTTC	CASSPGLAVFPYNEQFF
16	TRBV5-8	TRBD1	TRBJ2-7	NA	TGTGCCAGCAGCCCGGCGACAGGGCTTTTCTCCTACGAGCAGTACTTC	CASSPATGLFSYEQYF
17	TRBV10-3	NA	TRBJ1-5	NA	TGTGCCATCAGTGAGTCAAGGGGGGCGCAAAGCAATCAGCCCCAGCATTTT	CAISESRGAQSNQPQHF
14	TRBV6-1	TRBD1	TRBJ2-5	NA	TGTGCCAGCAGTAAATGGACAGGAACGGAGACCCAGTACTTC	CASSKWTGTETQYF
15	TRBV5-1	NA	TRBJ2-3	NA	TGCGCCAGCAGCTCCTCCCGCTCTTACACAGATACGCAGTATTTT	CASSSSRSYTDTQYF
14	TRBV5-1	NA	TRBJ2-1	NA	TGCGCCAGCAGCTTGGATAGGCGGTACAATGAGCAGTTCTTC	CASSLDRRYNEQFF
16	TRBV10-3	NA	TRBJ2-3	NA	TGTGCCATCACGCCTTCCTGGCGGTCTAGCACAGATACGCAGTATTTT	CAITPSWRSSTDTQYF
15	TRBV6-1	TRBD1	TRBJ1-3	few	TGTGCCAGCAAAACCGCAGGGGGGTATGGAAACACCATATATTTT	CASKTAGGYGNTIYF
13	TRBV15	TRBD1	TRBJ2-7	NA	TGTGCCACCAGCAAAGACAGGGTAAGCGAGCAGTACTTC	CATSKDRVSEQYF
17	TRBV10-3	NA	TRBJ2-7	few	TGTGCCATCAGTGAGTCAGGGACACGCCGAGGGCGACACGAGCAGTACTTC	CAISESGTRRGRHEQYF
15	TRBV5-4	NA	TRBJ1-1	NA	TGTGCCAGCAGCTTGGCAGGGGATTGGAGCACTGAAGCTTTCTTT	CASSLAGDWSTEAFF
13	TRBV28	NA	TRBJ1-2	once	TGTGCCAGCAGTTCGGCCAGCGACTATGGCTACACCTTC	CASSSASDYGYTF
16	TRBV10-3	TRBD2	TRBJ2-7	NA	TGTGCCATCAGTGCCGGGACTAGCGGGAGGGCGTACGAGCAGTACTTC	CAISAGTSGRAYEQYF
15	TRBV7-9	NA	TRBJ2-2	NA	TGTGCCAGCAGCTGGAAGGACAGACTCACCGGGGAGCTGTTTTTT	CASSWKDRLTGELFF
14	TRBV2	TRBD1	TRBJ2-7	NA	TGTGCCAGCAGCGACAGGGTTTACTCCTACGAGCAGTACTTC	CASSDRVYSYEQYF
14	TRBV5-1	NA	TRBJ1-2	once	TGCGCCAGCCAAAAAACCTCGACAGGCGATGGCTACACCTTC	CASQKTSTGDGYTF
14	TRBV18	NA	TRBJ2-7	NA	TGTGCCAGCTCACCACTTGGAGGGGGGAACGAGCAGTACTTC	CASSPLGGGNEQYF
15	TRBV15	NA	TRBJ2-1	NA	TGTGCCACCAGCAGAGCCGGAACAGGGCTGAATGAGCAGTTCTTC	CATSRAGTGLNEQFF
13	TRBV28	NA	TRBJ1-2	NA	TGTGCCACCACCCGGCCCGGTCCCTATGGCTACACCTTC	CATTRPGPYGYTF
14	TRBV10-3	TRBD1	TRBJ2-7	NA	TGTGCCATCAGATCGGACAGGAGAACTTACGAGCAGTACTTC	CAIRSDRRTYEQYF
13	TRBV14	NA	TRBJ1-1	NA	TGTGCCAGCAGCCGTCGACAGAACACTGAAGCTTTCTTT	CASSRRQNTEAFF
18	TRBV2	TRBD2	TRBJ2-1	NA	TGTGCCAGCACTCAAATGGTTAGCGGGATACGCAGGAGGAATGAGCAGTTCTTC	CASTQMVSGIRRRNEQFF
13	TRBV7-2	NA	TRBJ2-3	few	TGTGCCAGCAGCTTCGGAAAGGGAGATACGCAGTATTTT	CASSFGKGDTQYF
12	TRBV11-2	NA	TRBJ2-7	NA	TGTGCCAGCAACCGAGATGGCTACGAGCAGTACTTC	CASNRDGYEQYF
14	TRBV18	TRBD1	TRBJ1-2	NA	TGTGCCAGCTCACCAACAGGGGGCTACTATGGCTACACCTTC	CASSPTGGYYGYTF
15	TRBV19	TRBD1	TRBJ1-5	NA	TGTGCCAGTAGCCGGACAGGGGGTATCAATCAGCCCCAGCATTTT	CASSRTGGINQPQHF
11	TRBV29-1	NA	TRBJ2-1	NA	TGCAGCCCTTGGGACTTCAATGAGCAGTTCTTC	CSPWDFNEQFF
14	TRBV9	NA	TRBJ1-3	NA	TGTGCCAGCAGCCCTGACAGCTCTGGAAACACCATATATTTT	CASSPDSSGNTIYF
14	TRBV2	TRBD1	TRBJ2-1	NA	TGTGCCAGCAGAGAGACAGGGACCTACAATGAGCAGTTCTTC	CASRETGTYNEQFF
13	TRBV10-3	NA	TRBJ2-3	NA	TGTGCCATCAGTGACCCCGGCACAGATACGCAGTATTTT	CAISDPGTDTQYF
14	TRBV6-6	NA	TRBJ1-5	once	TGTGCCAGCAGTTACAGTCTGGGCGATCAGCCCCAGCATTTT	CASSYSLGDQPQHF
12	TRBV6-6	NA	TRBJ1-2	NA	TGTGCCAGCAGTCCCGGGGGGGCGCGCTACACCTTC	CASSPGGARYTF
15	TRBV5-1	TRBD1	TRBJ1-2	few	TGCGCCAGCAGCCGCCCGGAGGGGGCGCAGGATGGCTACACCTTC	CASSRPEGAQDGYTF
15	TRBV2	TRBD1	TRBJ2-2	once	TGTGCCAGCAGTCTACAGGGGGTAAATCTCGGGGAGCTGTTTTTT	CASSLQGVNLGELFF
15	TRBV27	NA	TRBJ1-3	NA	TGTGCCAGCAGTTTAACAACCACACCTGGAAACACCATATATTTT	CASSLTTTPGNTIYF
17	TRBV6-1	NA	TRBJ2-2	NA	TGTGCCAGCAGTGACTGGTGGGCCGCCGTTAACACCGGGGAGCTGTTTTTT	CASSDWWAAVNTGELFF